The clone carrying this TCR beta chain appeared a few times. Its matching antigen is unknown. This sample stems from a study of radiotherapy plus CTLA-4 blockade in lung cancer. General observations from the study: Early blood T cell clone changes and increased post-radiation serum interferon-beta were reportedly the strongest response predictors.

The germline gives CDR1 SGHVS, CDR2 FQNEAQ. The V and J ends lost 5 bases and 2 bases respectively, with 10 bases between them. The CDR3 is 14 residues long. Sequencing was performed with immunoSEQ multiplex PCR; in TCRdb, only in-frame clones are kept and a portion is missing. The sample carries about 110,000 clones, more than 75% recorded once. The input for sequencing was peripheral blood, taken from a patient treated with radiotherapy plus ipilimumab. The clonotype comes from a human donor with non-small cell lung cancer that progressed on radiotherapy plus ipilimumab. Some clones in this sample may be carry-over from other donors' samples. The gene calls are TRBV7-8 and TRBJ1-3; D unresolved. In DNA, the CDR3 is TGTGCCAGCAGCCCCCGGATCGCTGGAAACACCATATATTTT. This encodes CASSPRIAGNTIYF.